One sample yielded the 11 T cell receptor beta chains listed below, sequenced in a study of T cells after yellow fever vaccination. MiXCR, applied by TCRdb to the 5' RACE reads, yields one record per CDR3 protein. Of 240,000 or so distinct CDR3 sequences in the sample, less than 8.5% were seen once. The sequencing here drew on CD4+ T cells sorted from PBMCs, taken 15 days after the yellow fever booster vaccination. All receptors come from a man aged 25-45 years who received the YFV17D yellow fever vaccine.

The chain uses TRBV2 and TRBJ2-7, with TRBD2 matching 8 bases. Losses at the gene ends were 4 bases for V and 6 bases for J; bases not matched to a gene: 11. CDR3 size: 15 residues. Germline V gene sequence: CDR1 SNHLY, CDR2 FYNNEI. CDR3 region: CASSGSLAGGSEQYF. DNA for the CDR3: TGTGCCAGCAGTGGTTCCCTCGCGGGAGGTAGCGAGCAGTACTTC.

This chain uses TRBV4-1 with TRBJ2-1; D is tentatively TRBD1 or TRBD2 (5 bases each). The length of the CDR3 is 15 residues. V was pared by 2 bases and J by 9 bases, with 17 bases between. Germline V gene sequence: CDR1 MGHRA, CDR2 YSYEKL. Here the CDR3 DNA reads TGCGCCAGCAGCCAACCCATTCGGGGCCTTGTTGAGCAGTTCTTC. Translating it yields CASSQPIRGLVEQFF.

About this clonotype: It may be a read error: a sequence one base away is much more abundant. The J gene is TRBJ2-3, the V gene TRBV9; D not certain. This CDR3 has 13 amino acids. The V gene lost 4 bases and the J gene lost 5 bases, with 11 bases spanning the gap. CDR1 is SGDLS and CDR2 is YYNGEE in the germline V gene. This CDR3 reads CASSSLAQDTQYF. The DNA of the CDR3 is TGTGCCAGCAGCTCACTGGCCCAAGATACGCAGTATTTT. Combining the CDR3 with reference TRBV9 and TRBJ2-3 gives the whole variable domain DSGVTQTPKHLITATGQRVTLRCSPRSGDLSVYWYQQSLDQGLQFLIQYYNGEERAKGNILERFSAQQFPDLHSELNLSSLELGDSALYFCASSSLAQDTQYFGPGTRLTVL.

DNA for the CDR3: TGTGCCAGCAGCGTGAGACTAGCGGGTATCACAGATACGCAGTATTTT. Translation gives CASSVRLAGITDTQYF. The chain employs TRBV7-9 and TRBJ2-3; 10 bases are a match to TRBD2. Trimming took 5 bases from V and 2 from J; bases not matched to a gene: 7. This CDR3 has 16 amino acids. Germline V lookup: CDR1 SEHNR, CDR2 FQNEAQ (reference sequence).

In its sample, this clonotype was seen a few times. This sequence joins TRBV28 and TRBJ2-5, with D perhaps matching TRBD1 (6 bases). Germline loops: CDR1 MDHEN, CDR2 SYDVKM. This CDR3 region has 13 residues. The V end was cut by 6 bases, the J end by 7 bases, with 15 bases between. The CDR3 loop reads CASSPSRGGTQYF. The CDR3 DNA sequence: TGTGCCAGCAGCCCCTCCAGGGGTGGGACCCAGTACTTC.

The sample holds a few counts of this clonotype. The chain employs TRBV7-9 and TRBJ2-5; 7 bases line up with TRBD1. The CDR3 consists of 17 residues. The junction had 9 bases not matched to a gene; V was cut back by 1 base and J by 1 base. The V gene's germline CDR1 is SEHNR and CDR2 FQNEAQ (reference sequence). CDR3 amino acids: CASSLEIGTDSQETQYF. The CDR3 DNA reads TGTGCCAGCAGCTTAGAAATTGGGACAGACAGCCAAGAGACCCAGTACTTC.

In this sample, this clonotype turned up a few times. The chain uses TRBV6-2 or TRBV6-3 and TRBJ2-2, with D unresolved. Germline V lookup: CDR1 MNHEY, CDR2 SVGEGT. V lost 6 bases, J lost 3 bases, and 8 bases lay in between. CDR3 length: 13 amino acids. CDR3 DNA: TGTGCCAGCAGCCTAACATACACCGGGGAGCTGTTTTTT. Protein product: CASSLTYTGELFF.

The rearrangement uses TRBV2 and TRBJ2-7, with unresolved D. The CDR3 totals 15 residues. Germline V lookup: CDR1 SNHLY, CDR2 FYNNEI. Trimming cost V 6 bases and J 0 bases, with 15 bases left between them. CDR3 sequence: CASRNTGLGSYEQYF. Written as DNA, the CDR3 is TGTGCCAGCAGGAACACGGGCCTCGGCTCCTACGAGCAGTACTTC.

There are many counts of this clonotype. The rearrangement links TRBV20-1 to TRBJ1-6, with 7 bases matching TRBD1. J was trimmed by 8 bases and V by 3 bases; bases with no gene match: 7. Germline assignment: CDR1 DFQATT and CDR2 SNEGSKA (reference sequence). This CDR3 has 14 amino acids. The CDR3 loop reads CSASRDRNYSPLHF. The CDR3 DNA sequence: TGCAGTGCTAGCCGGGACAGAAACTATTCACCCCTCCACTTT.

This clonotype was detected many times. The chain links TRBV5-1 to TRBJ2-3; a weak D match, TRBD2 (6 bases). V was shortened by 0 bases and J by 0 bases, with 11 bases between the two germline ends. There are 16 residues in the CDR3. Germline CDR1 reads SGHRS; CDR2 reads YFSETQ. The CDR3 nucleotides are TGCGCCAGCAGCTTGGCCGGGGGTTATAGCACAGATACGCAGTATTTT. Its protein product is CASSLAGGYSTDTQYF.

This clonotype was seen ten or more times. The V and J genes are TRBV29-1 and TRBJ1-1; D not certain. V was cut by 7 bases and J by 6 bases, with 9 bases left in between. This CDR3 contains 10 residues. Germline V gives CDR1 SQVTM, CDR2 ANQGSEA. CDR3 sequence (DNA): TGCAGCGCTGTTACCCCTGAAGCTTTCTTT. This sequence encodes CSAVTPEAFF.